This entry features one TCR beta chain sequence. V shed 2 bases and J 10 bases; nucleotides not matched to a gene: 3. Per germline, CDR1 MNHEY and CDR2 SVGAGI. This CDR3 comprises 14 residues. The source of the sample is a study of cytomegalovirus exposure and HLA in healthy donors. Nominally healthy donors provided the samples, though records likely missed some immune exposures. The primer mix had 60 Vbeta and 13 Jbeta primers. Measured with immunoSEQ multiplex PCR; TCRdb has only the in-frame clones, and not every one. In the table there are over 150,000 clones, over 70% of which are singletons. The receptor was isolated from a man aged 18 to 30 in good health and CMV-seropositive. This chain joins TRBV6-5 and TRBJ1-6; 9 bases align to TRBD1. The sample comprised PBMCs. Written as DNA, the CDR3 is TGTGCCAGCAGTTACGGACAGGGGTCATCACCCCTCCACTTT. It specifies CASSYGQGSSPLHF.